This entry lists 3 T cell receptor beta chains sequenced from one sample in a study of blood T cell repertoires in COVID-19. The method was immunoSEQ multiplex PCR; TCRdb's version includes in-frame clones alone and lacks a portion of them. The sample holds 200,000 to 250,000 clones, 70% to 90% seen once. Material: peripheral blood. These receptors were collected from a woman between 45 and 60 years old with active or convalescent COVID-19.

The chain carries TRBV5-6 and TRBJ2-2; 7 nucleotides agree with TRBD1. The CDR3 totals 15 residues. Per the germline V gene, CDR1 is SGHDT and CDR2 is YYEEEE. The ends lost 3 bases at V and 0 bases at J; junction bases unmatched: 2. The CDR3: CASSYTGANTGELFF. CDR3 DNA: TGTGCCAGCAGCTACACAGGGGCGAACACCGGGGAGCTGTTTTTT.

This clone was seen a handful of times. The V call is TRBV10-1, the J call TRBJ1-1; D is unresolved. The V gene's germline CDR1 is WNHNN and CDR2 SYGVQD (reference sequence). V was clipped by 3 bases and J by 0 bases, with 11 bases between them. The CDR3 runs 15 residues. The CDR3 is CASSEARTMNTEAFF. The CDR3 DNA is TGCGCCAGCAGTGAAGCCCGTACCATGAACACTGAAGCTTTCTTT.

The chain is built from TRBV6-6 and TRBJ2-1, with 7 bases lining up with TRBD1. Germline V gene sequence: CDR1 MNHNY, CDR2 SVGAGI (reference sequence). The CDR3 is 13 amino acids. With V trimmed by 7 bases and J by 6 bases, 6 bases remained unmatched. The DNA for the CDR3 is TGTGCCAGCACCGACAGGGATCCCAATGAGCAGTTCTTC. It codes for CASTDRDPNEQFF.